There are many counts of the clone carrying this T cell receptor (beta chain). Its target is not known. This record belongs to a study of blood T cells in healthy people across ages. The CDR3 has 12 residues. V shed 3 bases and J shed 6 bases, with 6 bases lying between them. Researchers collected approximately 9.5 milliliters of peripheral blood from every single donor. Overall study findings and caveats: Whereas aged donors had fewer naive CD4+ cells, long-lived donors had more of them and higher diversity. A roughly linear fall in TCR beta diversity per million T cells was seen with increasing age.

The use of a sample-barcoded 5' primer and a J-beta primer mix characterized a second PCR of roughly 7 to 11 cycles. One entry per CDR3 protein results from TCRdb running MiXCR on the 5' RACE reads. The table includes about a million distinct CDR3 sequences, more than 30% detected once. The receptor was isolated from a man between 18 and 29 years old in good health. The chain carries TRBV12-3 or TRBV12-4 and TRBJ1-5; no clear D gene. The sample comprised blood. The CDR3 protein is CASSFRGQPQHF. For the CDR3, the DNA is TGTGCCAGCAGTTTCCGGGGTCAGCCCCAGCATTTT.